The entry below describes one TCR beta chain. There is no known antigen for this receptor. No per-base quality is available; no much larger clone lies one base away. This record comes from a study of blood T cell repertoires in COVID-19 (TCRdb year 2020). Concerning the study at large: Samples covering the acute and convalescent phases of COVID-19 were provided by collaborators in the United States, Italy and Spain. The material from the prospective study consisted of cDNA or gDNA derived from T cells, B-cell-depleted T cells, or PBMCs. The dataset comprised deeply sampled blood TCRbeta repertoires from subjects exposed to, actively infected with, or recovered from COVID-19. A freely available public database, intended as a resource for researchers studying the immune response to SARS-CoV-2, is where the repertoires were released. The samples were drawn from the first 160 participants of the ongoing ImmuneRACE study and from 950 to 1,500 subjects provided by 6 global collaborators. A de-identified subject ID, COVID-19 status, age in years and sex were almost always included in the sample metadata. Where available, HLA class I and class II types were obtained from metadata supplied by the sample provider rather than from assay-based typing.

The collaborating institutions used their own protocols to collect whole blood in K2EDTA tubes. Collaborator samples were shipped for TCRbeta analysis as frozen whole blood, isolated PBMCs, or DNA extracted from either sample type. General study outcomes and caveats: Clinical and demographic metadata were provided uncurated, with the amount varying by source and participant.

TCRbeta CDR3 regions were amplified from genomic DNA using the immunoSEQ Assay, a bias-controlled multiplex PCR. Under the source paper's analysis protocol: The number of nucleated cells in each sample was estimated by amplification of reference gene primers within the assay. To quantify the absolute abundance of each unique TCRbeta CDR3 rearrangement, sequence reads were collapsed and filtered. For each sample, productive Simpson clonality was calculated by taking the square root of Simpson's diversity index across productive rearrangements. TCRdb limited this immuneACCESS table to in-frame rearrangements with V and J called. A share of clones is missing; checked studies link under half to unresolved V genes, and the rest is unexplained. The D gene and trimming were derived from the DNA, and the V and J assignments and clone size from that table. The sample has some 260,000 clones on record, about four fifths of them singletons. The ten largest account for nearly 9% of the sample.

Material for sequencing was peripheral blood. This clonotype originated in an older man with acute or convalescent COVID-19.

Here is the DNA: TGCGCCAGCGGAACCCCTAGCGGGTTTACCTACGAGCAGTACTTC. The resulting protein is CASGTPSGFTYEQYF. The V and J genes are TRBV10-1 and TRBJ2-7; the junction holds 8 bases that match TRBD2. CDR1 and CDR2 are drawn from the germline V gene (reference sequence): WNHNN, SYGVQD. From its cysteine to its phenylalanine, the CDR3 spans 15 amino acids. Of all the DNA, just the CDR3 is kept, 45 bases in frame from base 1. V lost 8 bases and J lost 2 bases, and the count of bases not matched to a germline gene is 11.